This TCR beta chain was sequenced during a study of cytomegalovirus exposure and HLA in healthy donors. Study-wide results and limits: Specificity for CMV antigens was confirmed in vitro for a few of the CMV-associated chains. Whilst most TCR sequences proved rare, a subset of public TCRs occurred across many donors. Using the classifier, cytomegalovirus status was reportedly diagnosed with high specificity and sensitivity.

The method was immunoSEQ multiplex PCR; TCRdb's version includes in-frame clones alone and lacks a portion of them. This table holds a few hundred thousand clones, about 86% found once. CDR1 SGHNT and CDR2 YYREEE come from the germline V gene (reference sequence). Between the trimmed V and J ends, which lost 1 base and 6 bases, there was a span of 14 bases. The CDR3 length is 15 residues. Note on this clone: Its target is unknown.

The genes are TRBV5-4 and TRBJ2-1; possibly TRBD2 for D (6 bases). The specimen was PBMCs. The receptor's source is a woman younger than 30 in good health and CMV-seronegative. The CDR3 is CASSLYGPRGNEQFF. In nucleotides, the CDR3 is TGTGCCAGCAGCTTGTACGGACCGCGGGGCAATGAGCAGTTCTTC.